The 6 T cell receptor beta chains listed next were all sequenced from one sample in a study of blood T cell repertoires in COVID-19. Profiled with immunoSEQ multiplex PCR; TCRdb holds only in-frame clones, not every one. The repertoire holds about 220,000 clones, with 75% to 85% as singletons. The material sequenced was peripheral blood. The receptors were gathered from a woman aged 65 to 85 with COVID-19, enrolled during active disease.

J is TRBJ2-1 and V is TRBV28; the D gene is possibly TRBD2 (6 bases). Deletions cut 7 bases from V and 10 bases from J, with 14 bases between. The germline gives CDR1 MDHEN, CDR2 SYDVKM. The CDR3 contains 12 residues. The CDR3 region has the DNA TGTGCCAGCACCCCGGGGGAATACGAGCAGTTCTTC. Protein: CASTPGEYEQFF.

This rearrangement joins TRBV4-1 to TRBJ2-2, with TRBD1 matching 12 bases. This CDR3 has 17 amino acids. V shed 2 bases, J shed 6 bases, and the junction held 7 bases outside the gene matches. The germline V gene encodes CDR1 MGHRA and CDR2 YSYEKL. CDR3 bases: TGCGCCAGCAGCCAAAGGGGGACAGGGGGCAAGGCCGGGGAGCTGTTTTTT. Residues: CASSQRGTGGKAGELFF.

The V gene is TRBV7-2, the J gene TRBJ1-5, with a possible D match to TRBD1 (6 bases). CDR3 length: 13 residues. Germline V gene data show CDR1 as SGHTA and CDR2 as FQGNSA. Deletions cut 5 bases from V and 4 bases from J, with 9 bases between. The CDR3 protein is CASSATGNQPQHF. The CDR3 DNA reads as TGTGCCAGCAGCGCCACAGGGAATCAGCCCCAGCATTTT.

The rearrangement uses TRBV29-1 and TRBJ2-2; D gene uncertain. The CDR3 length is 11 residues. Germline V CDR1 and CDR2: SQVTM, ANQGSEA. V was trimmed by 1 base and J by 6 bases, leaving 3 bases between them. In DNA form, the CDR3 reads TGCAGCGTTGAAGCGGCCGGGGAGCTGTTTTTT. Protein: CSVEAAGELFF.

This clone was seen only once. V and J are TRBV7-2 and TRBJ1-4; 8 bases map to TRBD1. Germline values: CDR1 SGHTA, CDR2 FQGNSA. The CDR3 sequence is 15 residues long. After removal of 2 bases from V and 7 bases from J, the junction contained 6 bases not matched to a gene. CDR3 loop: CASSLQGALGEKLFF. CDR3 coding DNA: TGTGCCAGCAGCTTACAGGGGGCGCTAGGTGAAAAACTGTTTTTT.

J is TRBJ1-4 and V is TRBV27; perhaps TRBD1 as D (5 bases). This CDR3 is 14 amino acids long. V was cut by 5 bases and J by 3 bases, with 10 bases left in between. Germline CDR1 and CDR2: MNHEY and SMNVEV (reference sequence). This CDR3 is CASSRRGSNEKLFF. CDR3 nucleotide sequence: TGTGCCAGCAGTCGAAGGGGTTCTAATGAAAAACTGTTTTTT. Full variable domain (outside the CDR3, taken from reference TRBV27 and TRBJ1-4): EAQVTQNPRYLITVTGKKLTVTCSQNMNHEYMSWYRQDPGLGLRQIYYSMNVEVTDKGDVPEGYKVSRKEKRNFPLILESPSPNQTSLYFCASSRRGSNEKLFFGSGTQLSVL.